Sequencing of this TCR beta chain was carried out in a study of T cells in Graves' hyperthyroidism and ophthalmopathy. Amplified TCR beta CDR3 regions came from RNA transcripts. An initial round of RT-PCR targeting the TCR CDR3 relied on the HTBI primer set. A single record per CDR3 protein comes from TCRdb applying MiXCR to the multiplex PCR reads. The repertoire has fewer than 300,000 distinct CDR3 sequences, 13% to 15% of them found once; the top ten carry roughly 30%. The table lists this clonotype with many counts. Its specificity is not known. Researchers barred patients who had uncontrolled infection, other autoimmune disease, pregnancy or lactation. Points from the study as a whole: Most thyroid clonotypes with frequency above 0.001 were detected in blood. Stable hyperthyroidism was told apart from ophthalmopathy by a model built on 13 V-J features.

The V and J ends lost 5 bases and 4 bases respectively, with 15 bases between them. The CDR3 runs to 15 residues. Per germline, CDR1 SGHTA and CDR2 FQGTGA. The sample comprised blood. This sequence was found in a woman aged 45-59 years with Graves' hyperthyroidism that later progressed to Graves' ophthalmopathy. The chain employs TRBV7-3 and TRBJ2-1, with D perhaps matching TRBD2 (7 bases). The CDR3 spells CASSVGGEGYNEQFF. The CDR3 DNA reads as TGTGCCAGCAGCGTAGGGGGGGAGGGTTACAATGAGCAGTTCTTC. Drawing the rest from reference TRBV7-3 and TRBJ2-1, the complete variable domain is GAGVSQTPSNKVTEKGKYVELRCDPISGHTALYWYRQSLGQGPEFLIYFQGTGAADDSGLPNDRFFAVRPEGSVSTLKIQRTERGDSAVYLCASSVGGEGYNEQFFGPGTRLTVL.